This TCR beta chain was identified during a study of cytomegalovirus exposure and HLA in healthy donors. In the study overall: Most donors, 81% of a few hundred genotyped, fell in the Caucasian-associated ancestry cluster.

General study findings and limits: Per a later analysis, 18,000 or so TCR beta sequences showed association with HLA alleles at 0.05 false discovery rate. For TCR beta chains, V- and J-gene trimming was later linked to a missense DCLRE1C variant.

On this clone itself: The antigen remains undetermined.

13 Jbeta primers and 60 Vbeta primers were used for the PCR. As processed by the authors: A later analysis tallied about 80 million unique TCR beta chains, around 10 million of them shared. The protocol was immunoSEQ multiplex PCR, while the TCRdb copy is restricted to in-frame clones and leaves out a portion. V, J and clone size were drawn from that table, and D and trimming were deduced from the DNA. The sample includes under 200,000 clones, approximately 85% of them seen just once. There are 15 residues in the CDR3. The J segment lost 0 bases and the V segment lost 7 bases, leaving 6 bases of the junction unmatched. Germline lookup yields CDR1 SNHLY and CDR2 FYNNEI.

Sequenced input: PBMCs. This receptor was identified in a man between 18 and 35 years old in good health and CMV-seropositive. The chain combines TRBV2 with TRBJ2-3, with TRBD2 matching 8 bases. The CDR3 DNA follows: TGTGCCAGCATTCGACTAGCGACTAGCACAGATACGCAGTATTTT. It yields the protein CASIRLATSTDTQYF.